This T cell receptor beta chain came from a study of shared clonotypes between healthy human individuals. Repertoires were generated with immunoSEQ multiplex PCR, while TCRdb's copy carries only in-frame clones and drops some. Of approximately 110,000 clones in the sample, about 66% were seen once. The CDR3 totals 14 residues. Unmatched junction bases numbered 5, after V lost 5 bases and J lost 5 bases. CDR1 MNHEY and CDR2 SMNVEV come from the germline V gene (reference sequence). Sequencing used memory CD8+ T cells sorted from blood. The subset denotes: CD45RO+ cells pooled with CCR7-negative TemRA cells. This sequence joins TRBV27 and TRBJ2-5; 10 bases line up with TRBD2. The clonotype was recovered from a woman in her twenties or thirties in good health. This CDR3 is CASSLTSGWETQYF. The CDR3 DNA reads TGTGCCAGCAGTCTGACTAGCGGGTGGGAGACCCAGTACTTC.